This TCR beta chain was recorded in a study of cytomegalovirus exposure and HLA in healthy donors. Germline V gene lookup returns CDR1 MNHEY and CDR2 SVGAGI. The CDR3 has 14 residues. Trimming cost V 0 bases and J 8 bases, with 13 bases left between them. This clone was seen a few times. The PCR used 60 Vbeta and 13 Jbeta primers. The repertoire was sequenced with immunoSEQ multiplex PCR; TCRdb's copy has only in-frame clones and lacks some. The sample holds 100,000 or so clones, about four fifths seen once. Material for sequencing was PBMCs. The TCR was taken from a woman aged 40 to 55 in good health and CMV-seronegative. The chain carries TRBV6-5 and TRBJ1-2; maybe TRBD1 (6 bases). CDR3 loop: CASSYSKTGKGYTF. The CDR3 region has the DNA TGTGCCAGCAGTTACTCGAAAACAGGGAAGGGCTACACCTTC.